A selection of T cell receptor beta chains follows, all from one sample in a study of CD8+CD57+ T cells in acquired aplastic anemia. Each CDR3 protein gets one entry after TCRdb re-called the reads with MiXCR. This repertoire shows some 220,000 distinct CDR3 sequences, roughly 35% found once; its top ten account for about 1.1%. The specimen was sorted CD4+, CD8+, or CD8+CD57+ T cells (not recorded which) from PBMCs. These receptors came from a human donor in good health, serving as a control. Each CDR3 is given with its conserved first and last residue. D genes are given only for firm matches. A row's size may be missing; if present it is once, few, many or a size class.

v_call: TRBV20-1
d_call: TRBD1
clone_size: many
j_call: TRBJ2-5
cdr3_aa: CSAFSSGGGETQYF
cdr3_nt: TGCAGTGCTTTCTCGTCAGGGGGCGGGGAGACCCAGTACTTC

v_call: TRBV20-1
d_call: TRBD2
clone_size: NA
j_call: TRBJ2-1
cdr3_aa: CSAGDRLAGYNEQFF
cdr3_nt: TGCAGTGCTGGAGATCGACTAGCAGGCTACAATGAGCAGTTTTTC

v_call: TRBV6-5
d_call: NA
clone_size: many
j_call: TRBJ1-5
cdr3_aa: CASSYTGSSNQPQHF
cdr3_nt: TGTGCCAGCAGTTACACAGGGAGTAGCAATCAGCCCCAGCATTTT

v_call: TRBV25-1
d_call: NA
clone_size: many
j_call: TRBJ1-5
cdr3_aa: CASRENSNQPQHF
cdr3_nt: TGTGCCAGCAGGGAGAATAGCAATCAGCCCCAGCATTTT

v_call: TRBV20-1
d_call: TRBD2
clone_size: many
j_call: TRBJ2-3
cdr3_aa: CSARDLAGASTDTQYF
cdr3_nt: TGCAGTGCTAGAGACCTAGCGGGGGCTAGCACAGATACGCAGTATTTT

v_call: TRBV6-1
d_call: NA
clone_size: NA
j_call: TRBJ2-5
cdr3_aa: CASSPFSAGKETQYF
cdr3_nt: TGTGCCAGCAGTCCATTTAGTGCGGGGAAAGAGACCCAGTACTTC

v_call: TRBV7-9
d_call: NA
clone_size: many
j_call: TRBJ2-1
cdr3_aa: CASSLLVEVYNEQFF
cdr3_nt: TGTGCCAGCAGCTTATTAGTGGAAGTCTACAATGAGCAGTTCTTC

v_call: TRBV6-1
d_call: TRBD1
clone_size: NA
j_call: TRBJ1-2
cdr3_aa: CASKDREGIGYTF
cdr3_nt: TGTGCCAGCAAGGACAGGGAGGGGATAGGCTACACCTTC

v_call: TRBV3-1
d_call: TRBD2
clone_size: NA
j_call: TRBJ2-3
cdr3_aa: CASSQGLAGSTDTQYF
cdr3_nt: TGTGCCAGCAGCCAAGGGCTAGCGGGGAGCACAGATACGCAGTATTTT

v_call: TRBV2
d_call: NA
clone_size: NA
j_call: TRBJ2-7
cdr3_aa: CASSAEHYEQYF
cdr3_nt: TGTGCCAGCAGTGCCGAGCACTACGAGCAGTACTTC

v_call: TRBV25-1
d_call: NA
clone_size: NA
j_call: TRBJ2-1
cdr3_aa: CASTRSGGSYNEQFF
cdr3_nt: TGTGCCAGCACACGTAGCGGAGGCTCCTACAATGAGCAGTTCTTC

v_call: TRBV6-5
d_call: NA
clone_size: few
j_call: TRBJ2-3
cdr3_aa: CASSYQAATDTQYF
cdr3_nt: TGTGCCAGCAGTTACCAAGCGGCGACAGATACGCAGTATTTT

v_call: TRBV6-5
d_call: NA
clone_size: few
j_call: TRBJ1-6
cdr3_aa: CASSYFLNSPLHF
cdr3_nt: TGTGCCAGCAGTTACTTCCTGAATTCACCCCTCCACTTT

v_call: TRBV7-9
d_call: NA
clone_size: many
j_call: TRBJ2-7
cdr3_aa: CASSLITSAEQYF
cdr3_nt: TGTGCCAGCAGCTTAATAACGTCCGCCGAGCAGTACTTC

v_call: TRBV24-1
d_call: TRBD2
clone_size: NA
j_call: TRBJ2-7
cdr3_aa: CATSDGTSGGASYEQYF
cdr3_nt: TGTGCCACCAGTGACGGGACTAGCGGGGGGGCCTCCTACGAGCAGTACTTC

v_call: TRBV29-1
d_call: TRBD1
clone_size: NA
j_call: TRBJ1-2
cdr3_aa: CSLGDRGGSGYTF
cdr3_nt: TGCAGCTTGGGGGACAGGGGTGGAAGTGGCTACACCTTC

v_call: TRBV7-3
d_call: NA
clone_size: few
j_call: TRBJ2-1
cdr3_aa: CASSLKGTDNEQFF
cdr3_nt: TGTGCCAGCAGCTTAAAGGGGACCGACAATGAGCAGTTCTTC

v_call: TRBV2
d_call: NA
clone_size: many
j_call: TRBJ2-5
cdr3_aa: CASSSTVETQYF
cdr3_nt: TGTGCCAGCTCGTCGACCGTGGAGACCCAGTACTTC

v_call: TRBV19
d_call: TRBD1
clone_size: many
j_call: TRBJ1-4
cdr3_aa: CASEDRVGVTTNEKLFF
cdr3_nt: TGTGCCAGTGAGGACAGGGTCGGCGTCACAACTAATGAAAAACTGTTTTTT

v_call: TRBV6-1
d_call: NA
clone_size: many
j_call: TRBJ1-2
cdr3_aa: CASRANRVRGYTF
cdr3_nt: TGTGCCAGCAGGGCTAACAGGGTACGAGGCTACACCTTC

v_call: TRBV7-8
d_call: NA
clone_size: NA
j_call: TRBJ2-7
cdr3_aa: CASSMGYEQYF
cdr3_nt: TGCGCCAGCAGTATGGGGTACGAGCAGTACTTC

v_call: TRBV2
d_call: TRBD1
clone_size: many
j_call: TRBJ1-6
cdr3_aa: CASRTGGFSPLHF
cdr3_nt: TGTGCCAGCAGGACAGGGGGCTTTTCACCCCTCCACTTT

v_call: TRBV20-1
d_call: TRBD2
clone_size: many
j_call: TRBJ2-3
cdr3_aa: CSASMTSGGDTQYF
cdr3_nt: TGCAGTGCTAGCATGACTAGCGGGGGGGATACGCAGTATTTT

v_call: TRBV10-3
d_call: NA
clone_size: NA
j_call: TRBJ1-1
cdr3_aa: CAISMDSPDTEAFF
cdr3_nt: TGTGCCATCAGCATGGACAGCCCGGACACTGAAGCTTTCTTT

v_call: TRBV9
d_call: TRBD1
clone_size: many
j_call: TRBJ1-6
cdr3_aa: CASSVVSQGGSPLHF
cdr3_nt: TGTGCCAGCAGCGTAGTCTCCCAGGGGGGGTCACCCCTCCACTTT

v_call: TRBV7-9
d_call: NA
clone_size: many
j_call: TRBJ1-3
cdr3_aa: CASSLVGGSSGNTIYF
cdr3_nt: TGTGCCAGCAGCTTAGTTGGCGGAAGCTCTGGAAACACCATATATTTT

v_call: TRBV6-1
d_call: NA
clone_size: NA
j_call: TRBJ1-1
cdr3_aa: CASSEVWDTEAFF
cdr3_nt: TGTGCCAGCAGTGAAGTGTGGGACACTGAAGCTTTCTTT

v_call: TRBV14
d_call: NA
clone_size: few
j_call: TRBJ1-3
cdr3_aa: CASSHLTGRSGNTIYF
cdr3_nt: TGTGCCAGCAGCCATCTAACAGGACGCTCTGGAAACACCATATATTTT

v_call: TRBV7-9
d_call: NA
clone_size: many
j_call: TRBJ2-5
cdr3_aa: CASSMLAYETQYF
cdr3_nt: TGTGCCAGCAGCATGCTAGCGTACGAGACCCAGTACTTC

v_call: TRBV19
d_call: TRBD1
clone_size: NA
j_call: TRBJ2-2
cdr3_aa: CASSIGGHRGPGELFF
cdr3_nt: TGTGCCAGTAGTATTGGGGGGCACAGGGGGCCCGGGGAGCTGTTTTTT

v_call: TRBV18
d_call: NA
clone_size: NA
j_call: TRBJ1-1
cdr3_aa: CASSPFRGPMNTEAFF
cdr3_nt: TGTGCCAGCTCACCTTTCAGGGGACCTATGAACACTGAAGCTTTCTTT

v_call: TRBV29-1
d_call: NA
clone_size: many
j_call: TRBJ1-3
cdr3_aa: CSVDGMSGNTIYF
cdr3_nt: TGCAGCGTTGACGGGATGAGTGGAAACACCATATATTTT

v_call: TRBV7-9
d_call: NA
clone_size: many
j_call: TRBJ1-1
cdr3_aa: CASSLAGDTEAFF
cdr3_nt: TGTGCCAGCAGCTTAGCTGGGGACACTGAAGCTTTCTTT